A selection of T cell receptor beta chains follows, all from one sample in a study of preoperative IRX-2 immunotherapy in early breast cancer. The assay was immunoSEQ multiplex PCR, and TCRdb's table has in-frame clones only and misses some. Among some 59,000 clones listed, approximately 93% were seen once. Sampling was performed from a patient treated with IRX-2 immunotherapy. The receptor source for this set is a human donor with breast cancer. Each CDR3 is given with its conserved first and last residue. The D gene is left open where the match is weak. A clone size is listed for some rows: how often the clone was seen (once, few, many), or a class if it is expanded.

CDR3 protein: CASSLKTTGELFF
CDR3 DNA: TGTGCCAGCAGCTTAAAGACCACCGGGGAGCTGTTTTTT
clone size: once
J gene: TRBJ2-2
D gene: -
V gene: TRBV7-9
CDR3 length: 13

CDR3 protein: CASSNTPPPFTEAFF
CDR3 DNA: TGTGCCAGCAGTAACACACCCCCGCCCTTCACTGAAGCTTTCTTT
clone size: -
J gene: TRBJ1-1
D gene: -
V gene: TRBV6-6
CDR3 length: 15

CDR3 protein: CSVEGLAGATDTQYF
CDR3 DNA: TGCAGCGTTGAAGGGCTAGCGGGAGCCACAGATACGCAGTATTTT
clone size: -
J gene: TRBJ2-3
D gene: TRBD2
V gene: TRBV29-1
CDR3 length: 15

CDR3 protein: CASSIHRDGGLPPLHF
CDR3 DNA: TGTGCCAGCAGTATCCACCGGGACGGGGGCCTCCCACCCCTCCACTTT
clone size: -
J gene: TRBJ1-6
D gene: -
V gene: TRBV28
CDR3 length: 16

CDR3 protein: CATSSFLTHRGGELFF
CDR3 DNA: TGTGCCACCAGCAGTTTTTTGACCCACCGGGGAGGGGAGCTGTTTTTT
clone size: -
J gene: TRBJ2-2
D gene: -
V gene: TRBV15
CDR3 length: 16

CDR3 protein: CASSYQTGPGELFF
CDR3 DNA: TGTGCCAGCAGCTACCAAACAGGACCCGGGGAGCTGTTTTTT
clone size: -
J gene: TRBJ2-2
D gene: -
V gene: TRBV5-4
CDR3 length: 14

CDR3 protein: CASWAWNTEAFF
CDR3 DNA: TGTGCCAGTTGGGCCTGGAACACTGAAGCTTTCTTT
clone size: -
J gene: TRBJ1-1
D gene: -
V gene: TRBV19
CDR3 length: 12

CDR3 protein: CASSYRDRGPGELFF
CDR3 DNA: TGTGCCAGCAGCTACCGGGACAGGGGTCCGGGGGAGCTGTTTTTT
clone size: -
J gene: TRBJ2-2
D gene: TRBD1
V gene: TRBV7-9
CDR3 length: 15

CDR3 protein: CASSQSTGWEKLFF
CDR3 DNA: TGCGCCAGCAGCCAATCGACAGGCTGGGAAAAACTGTTTTTT
clone size: -
J gene: TRBJ1-4
D gene: -
V gene: TRBV4-3
CDR3 length: 14

CDR3 protein: CASSLGTVAEQYF
CDR3 DNA: TGTGCCAGCAGCTTGGGGACCGTCGCCGAGCAGTACTTC
clone size: -
J gene: TRBJ2-7
D gene: -
V gene: TRBV11-3
CDR3 length: 13

CDR3 protein: CASSKVPYGYTF
CDR3 DNA: TGTGCCAGCAGTAAGGTCCCTTATGGCTACACCTTC
clone size: -
J gene: TRBJ1-2
D gene: -
V gene: TRBV11-2
CDR3 length: 12

CDR3 protein: CASSLKGLAGIETQYF
CDR3 DNA: TGTGCCAGCAGTTTAAAGGGGCTAGCGGGAATAGAGACCCAGTACTTC
clone size: -
J gene: TRBJ2-5
D gene: TRBD2
V gene: TRBV27
CDR3 length: 16

CDR3 protein: CASSRTGLPDGYTF
CDR3 DNA: TGCGCCAGCAGCCGGACAGGTCTTCCCGATGGCTACACCTTC
clone size: -
J gene: TRBJ1-2
D gene: TRBD1
V gene: TRBV5-1
CDR3 length: 14

CDR3 protein: CASSPEVWGRPDGYTF
CDR3 DNA: TGTGCCAGCTCACCAGAGGTCTGGGGCCGCCCCGATGGCTACACCTTC
clone size: -
J gene: TRBJ1-2
D gene: -
V gene: TRBV18
CDR3 length: 16

CDR3 protein: CASSPSGGDLHSNQPQHF
CDR3 DNA: TGTGCCAGCAGCCCATCAGGGGGTGATCTCCATAGCAATCAGCCCCAGCATTTT
clone size: -
J gene: TRBJ1-5
D gene: TRBD1
V gene: TRBV11-2
CDR3 length: 18

CDR3 protein: CASRRTVNTEAFF
CDR3 DNA: TGTGCCAGCAGGAGGACAGTGAACACTGAAGCTTTCTTT
clone size: -
J gene: TRBJ1-1
D gene: -
V gene: TRBV2
CDR3 length: 13

CDR3 protein: CASSSTPRIQYF
CDR3 DNA: TGTGCCAGCAGTTCGACTCCACGGATCCAGTACTTC
clone size: -
J gene: TRBJ2-5
D gene: -
V gene: TRBV27
CDR3 length: 12

CDR3 protein: CASSYLEGGEKLFF
CDR3 DNA: TGTGCCAGCAGTTACCTCGAAGGGGGGGAAAAACTGTTTTTT
clone size: -
J gene: TRBJ1-4
D gene: -
V gene: TRBV6-5
CDR3 length: 14

CDR3 protein: CATSVSLGRGATNEKLFF
CDR3 DNA: TGTGCCACCAGCGTGTCCCTGGGGCGGGGTGCGACTAATGAAAAACTGTTTTTT
clone size: -
J gene: TRBJ1-4
D gene: -
V gene: TRBV15
CDR3 length: 18

CDR3 protein: CASSPGGGDYGYTF
CDR3 DNA: TGTGCCAGCAGTCCCGGGGGGGGCGACTATGGCTACACCTTC
clone size: -
J gene: TRBJ1-2
D gene: -
V gene: TRBV28
CDR3 length: 14

CDR3 protein: CASSLSGGPGEAFF
CDR3 DNA: TGTGCCAGCAGCTTAAGTGGGGGCCCAGGTGAAGCTTTCTTT
clone size: -
J gene: TRBJ1-1
D gene: -
V gene: TRBV11-1
CDR3 length: 14

CDR3 protein: CASSPGLAGALNEQFF
CDR3 DNA: TGTGCCAGCAGCCCGGGGCTAGCGGGAGCTCTCAATGAGCAGTTCTTC
clone size: -
J gene: TRBJ2-1
D gene: TRBD2
V gene: TRBV7-9
CDR3 length: 16

CDR3 protein: CASSPIGDKLNTEAFF
CDR3 DNA: TGTGCCAGCAGCCCTATTGGGGACAAGCTGAACACTGAAGCTTTCTTT
clone size: -
J gene: TRBJ1-1
D gene: -
V gene: TRBV16
CDR3 length: 16

CDR3 protein: CASSAWGTAYGYTF
CDR3 DNA: TGTGCCAGCTCAGCTTGGGGGACAGCTTATGGCTACACCTTC
clone size: -
J gene: TRBJ1-2
D gene: TRBD1
V gene: TRBV18
CDR3 length: 14

CDR3 protein: CASSTRQGYLFF
CDR3 DNA: TGTGCCAGCAGTACACGACAGGGCTACCTGTTTTTT
clone size: -
J gene: TRBJ2-2
D gene: TRBD1
V gene: TRBV28
CDR3 length: 12

CDR3 protein: CASSYSNQDRGEKLFF
CDR3 DNA: TGTGCCAGCAGTTACTCGAATCAGGACAGAGGTGAAAAACTGTTTTTT
clone size: -
J gene: TRBJ1-4
D gene: -
V gene: TRBV6-5
CDR3 length: 16

CDR3 protein: CASSFSGSHEQYF
CDR3 DNA: TGTGCCAGCAGCTTTAGTGGGTCGCACGAGCAGTACTTC
clone size: -
J gene: TRBJ2-7
D gene: -
V gene: TRBV5-5
CDR3 length: 13

CDR3 protein: CASSLLGAGANVLTF
CDR3 DNA: TGTGCCAGCAGTTTATTGGGGGCTGGGGCCAACGTCCTGACTTTC
clone size: -
J gene: TRBJ2-6
D gene: -
V gene: TRBV28
CDR3 length: 15

CDR3 protein: CASSQDQWTGGFEQYF
CDR3 DNA: TGCGCCAGCAGCCAAGATCAGTGGACAGGGGGGTTCGAGCAGTACTTC
clone size: -
J gene: TRBJ2-7
D gene: TRBD1
V gene: TRBV4-3
CDR3 length: 16

CDR3 protein: CASSLMGGKLFF
CDR3 DNA: TGTGCCAGCAGCCTGATGGGGGGAAAACTGTTTTTT
clone size: -
J gene: TRBJ1-4
D gene: -
V gene: TRBV7-9
CDR3 length: 12

CDR3 protein: CASSNRGADTQYF
CDR3 DNA: TGTGCCAGTAGTAACCGGGGGGCAGATACGCAGTATTTT
clone size: -
J gene: TRBJ2-3
D gene: TRBD2
V gene: TRBV19
CDR3 length: 13

CDR3 protein: CAILPRRDSYTDTQYF
CDR3 DNA: TGTGCCATCCTCCCCCGCCGGGACAGCTACACAGATACGCAGTATTTT
clone size: -
J gene: TRBJ2-3
D gene: TRBD1
V gene: TRBV19
CDR3 length: 16

CDR3 protein: CASSLQGQDYGYTF
CDR3 DNA: TGTGCCAGCAGCCTCCAGGGGCAGGACTATGGCTACACCTTC
clone size: -
J gene: TRBJ1-2
D gene: -
V gene: TRBV7-9
CDR3 length: 14